This T cell receptor beta chain was profiled in a study of T cell responses to AZD1222 COVID-19 vaccine. General observations from the study: Increased Spike-specific TCR breadth and depth were observed after two AZD1222 doses. Spike-spanning, vaccine-associated CD4 TCRs were dominant at 160-218 and 743-854.

Produced via immunoSEQ multiplex PCR; TCRdb's table is partial and in-frame only. The profile covers more than 95,000 clones, with more than 70% appearing a single time and under 20% taken by the ten largest. The germline V gene has CDR1 SGHDT and CDR2 YYEEEE. Trimming took 4 bases from V and 4 from J; bases not matched to a gene: 12. The CDR3 loop spans 16 amino acids. Remarks on this clone: Its antigen is currently unknown.

Analyses pooled second doses at about 4 or about 12 weeks. The source of this sequence is an adult who received the AZD1222 COVID-19 vaccine. V usage is TRBV5-6 and J usage is TRBJ1-2, with 8 positions matching TRBD1. Sequenced material: peripheral blood, taken 28 days after the second AZD1222 dose. As DNA, the CDR3 is TGTGCCAGCAGCCTCCTAGGGGGACAGGATACCTATGGCTACACCTTC. Translating it yields CASSLLGGQDTYGYTF.